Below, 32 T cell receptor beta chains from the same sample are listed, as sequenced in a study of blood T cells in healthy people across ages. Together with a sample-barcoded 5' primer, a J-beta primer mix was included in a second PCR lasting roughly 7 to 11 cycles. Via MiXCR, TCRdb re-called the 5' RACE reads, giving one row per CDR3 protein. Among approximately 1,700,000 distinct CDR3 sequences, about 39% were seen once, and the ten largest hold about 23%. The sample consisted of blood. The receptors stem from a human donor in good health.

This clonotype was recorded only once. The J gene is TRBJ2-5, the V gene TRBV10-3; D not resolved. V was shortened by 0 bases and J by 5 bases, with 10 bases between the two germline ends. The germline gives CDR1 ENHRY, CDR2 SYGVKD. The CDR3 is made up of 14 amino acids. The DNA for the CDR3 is TGTGCCATCAGTGAGTCATCAGGACGGGAGACCCAGTACTTC. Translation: CAISESSGRETQYF.

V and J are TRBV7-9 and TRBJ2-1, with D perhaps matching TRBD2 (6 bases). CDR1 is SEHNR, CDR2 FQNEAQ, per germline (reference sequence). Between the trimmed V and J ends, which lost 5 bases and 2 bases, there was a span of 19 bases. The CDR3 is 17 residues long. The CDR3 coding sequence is TGTGCCAGCAGCCCGGGGCTCGGGACTCACCCCTACAATGAGCAGTTCTTC. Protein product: CASSPGLGTHPYNEQFF.

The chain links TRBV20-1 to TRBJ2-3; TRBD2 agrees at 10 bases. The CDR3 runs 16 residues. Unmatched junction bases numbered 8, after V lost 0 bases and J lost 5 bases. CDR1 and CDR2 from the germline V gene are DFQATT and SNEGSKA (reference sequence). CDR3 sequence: CSARDQSGGVLDTQYF. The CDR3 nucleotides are TGCAGTGCTAGAGATCAAAGCGGGGGGGTGCTAGATACGCAGTATTTT.

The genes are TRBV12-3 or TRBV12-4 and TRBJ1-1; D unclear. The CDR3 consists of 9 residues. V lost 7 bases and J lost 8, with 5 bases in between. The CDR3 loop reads CASNQEAFF. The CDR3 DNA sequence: TGTGCCAGCAATCAGGAAGCTTTCTTT.

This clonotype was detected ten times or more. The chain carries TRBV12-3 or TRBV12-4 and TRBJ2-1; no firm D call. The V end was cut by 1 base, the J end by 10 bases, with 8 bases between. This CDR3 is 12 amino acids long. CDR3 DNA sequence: TGTGCCAGCAGTTTAGTCGGGCGCGAGCAGTTCTTC. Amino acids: CASSLVGREQFF.

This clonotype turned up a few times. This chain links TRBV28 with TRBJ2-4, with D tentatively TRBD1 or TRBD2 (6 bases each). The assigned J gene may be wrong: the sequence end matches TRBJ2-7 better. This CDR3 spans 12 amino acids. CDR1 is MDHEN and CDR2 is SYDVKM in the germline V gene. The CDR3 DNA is TGTGCTGCTAGGACAGTAGCGGACGAGCAGTACTTC. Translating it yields CAARTVADEQYF.

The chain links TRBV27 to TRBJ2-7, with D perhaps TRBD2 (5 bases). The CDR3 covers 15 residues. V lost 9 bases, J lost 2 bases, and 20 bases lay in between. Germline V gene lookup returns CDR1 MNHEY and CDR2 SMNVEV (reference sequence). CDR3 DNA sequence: TGTGCCAGTCGTACCACGGGGTCCCTACCCTACGAGCAGTACTTC. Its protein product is CASRTTGSLPYEQYF.

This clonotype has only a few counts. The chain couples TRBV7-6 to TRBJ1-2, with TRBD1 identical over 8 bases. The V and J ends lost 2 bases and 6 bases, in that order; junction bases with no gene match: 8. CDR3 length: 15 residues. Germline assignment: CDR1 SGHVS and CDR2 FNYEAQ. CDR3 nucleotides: TGTGCCAGCAGCTTAAACCAGGGGGCGGCGGATGGCTACACCTTC. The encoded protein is CASSLNQGAADGYTF.

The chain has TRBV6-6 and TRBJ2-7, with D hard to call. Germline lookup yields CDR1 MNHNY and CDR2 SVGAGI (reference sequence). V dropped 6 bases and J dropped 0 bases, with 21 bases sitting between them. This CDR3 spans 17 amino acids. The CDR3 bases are TGTGCCAGCAGCCCTATACCGCCGATCAAGAGCTCCTACGAGCAGTACTTC. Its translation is CASSPIPPIKSSYEQYF.

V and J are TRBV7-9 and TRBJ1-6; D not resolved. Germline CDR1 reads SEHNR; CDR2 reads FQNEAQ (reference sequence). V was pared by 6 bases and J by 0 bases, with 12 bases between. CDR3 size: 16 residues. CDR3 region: CASRQETSSYNSPLHF. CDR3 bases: TGTGCCAGCAGACAAGAGACAAGCTCCTATAATTCACCCCTCCACTTT.

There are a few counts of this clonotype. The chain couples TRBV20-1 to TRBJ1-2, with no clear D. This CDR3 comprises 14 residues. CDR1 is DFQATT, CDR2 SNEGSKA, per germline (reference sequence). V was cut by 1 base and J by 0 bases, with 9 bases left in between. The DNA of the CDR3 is TGCAGTGCTAGAGTGAGAGGAACTAACTATGGCTACACCTTC. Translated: CSARVRGTNYGYTF.

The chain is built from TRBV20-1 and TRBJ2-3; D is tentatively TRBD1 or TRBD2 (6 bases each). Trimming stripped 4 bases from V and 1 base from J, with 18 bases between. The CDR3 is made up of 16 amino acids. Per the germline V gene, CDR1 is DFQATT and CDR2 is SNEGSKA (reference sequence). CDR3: CSANGARGDRTDTQYF. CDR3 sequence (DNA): TGCAGTGCTAACGGGGCGAGGGGGGACCGCACAGATACGCAGTATTTT.

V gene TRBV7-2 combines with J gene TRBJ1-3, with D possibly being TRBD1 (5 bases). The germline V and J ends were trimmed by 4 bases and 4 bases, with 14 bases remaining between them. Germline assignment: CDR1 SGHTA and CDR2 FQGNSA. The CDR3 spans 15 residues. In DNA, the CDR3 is TGTGCCAGCAGCTCACAGGTTACTTCAGGAAACACCATATATTTT. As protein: CASSSQVTSGNTIYF.

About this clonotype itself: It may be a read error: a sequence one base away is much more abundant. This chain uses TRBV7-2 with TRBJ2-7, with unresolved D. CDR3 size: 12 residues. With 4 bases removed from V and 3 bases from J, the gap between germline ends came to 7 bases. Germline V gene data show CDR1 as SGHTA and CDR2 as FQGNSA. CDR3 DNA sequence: TGTGCCAGCAGCTCGGATGTCTACGAGCAGTACTTC. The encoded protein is CASSSDVYEQYF.

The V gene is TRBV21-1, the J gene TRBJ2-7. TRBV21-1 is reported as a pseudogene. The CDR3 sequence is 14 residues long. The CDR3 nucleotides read TGTGCCAGCAGCAAAGGGAATAGGTCCTACGAGCAGTACTTC. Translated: CASSKGNRSYEQYF.

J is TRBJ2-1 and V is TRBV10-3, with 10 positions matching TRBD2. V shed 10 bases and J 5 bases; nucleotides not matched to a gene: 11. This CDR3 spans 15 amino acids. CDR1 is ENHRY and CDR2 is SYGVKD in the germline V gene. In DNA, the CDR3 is TGTGCCACCGAGAAAAGTCTAGCGGGGGACAATGAGCAGTTCTTC. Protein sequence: CATEKSLAGDNEQFF.

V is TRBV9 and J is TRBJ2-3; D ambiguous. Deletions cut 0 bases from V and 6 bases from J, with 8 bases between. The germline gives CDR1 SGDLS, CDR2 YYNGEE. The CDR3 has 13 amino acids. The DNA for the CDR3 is TGTGCCAGCAGCGTAGGTCCGAGGGATACGCAGTATTTT. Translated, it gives CASSVGPRDTQYF.

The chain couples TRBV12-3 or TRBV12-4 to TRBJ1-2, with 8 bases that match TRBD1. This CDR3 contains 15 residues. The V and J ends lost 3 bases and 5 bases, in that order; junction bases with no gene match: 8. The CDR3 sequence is CASSFRQGSAYGYTF. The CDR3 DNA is TGTGCCAGCAGTTTCAGACAGGGGTCAGCATATGGCTACACCTTC.

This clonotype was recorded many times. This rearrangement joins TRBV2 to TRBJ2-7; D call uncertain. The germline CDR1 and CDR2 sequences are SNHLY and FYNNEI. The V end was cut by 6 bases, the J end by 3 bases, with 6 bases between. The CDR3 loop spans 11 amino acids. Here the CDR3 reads CASSPYYEQYF. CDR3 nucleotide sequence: TGTGCCAGCAGCCCTTACTACGAGCAGTACTTC.

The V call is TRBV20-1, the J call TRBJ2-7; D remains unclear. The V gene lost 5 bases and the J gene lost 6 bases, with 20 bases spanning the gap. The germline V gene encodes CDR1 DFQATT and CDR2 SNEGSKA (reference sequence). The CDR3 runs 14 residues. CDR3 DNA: TGCAGTGCTCCCGCCCCAGGAATCCTGAGCGAGCAGTACTTC. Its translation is CSAPAPGILSEQYF.

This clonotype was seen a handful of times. The CDR3 spells CASSPSVGGQETQYF. CDR3 bases: TGTGCCAGCAGTCCCAGCGTGGGGGGACAAGAGACCCAGTACTTC. The chain recombines TRBV11-2 with TRBJ2-5; D is perhaps TRBD2 (6 bases). The CDR3 sequence is 15 residues long. Germline CDR1 and CDR2: SGHAT and FQNNGV. V dropped 6 bases and J dropped 2 bases, with 16 bases sitting between them.

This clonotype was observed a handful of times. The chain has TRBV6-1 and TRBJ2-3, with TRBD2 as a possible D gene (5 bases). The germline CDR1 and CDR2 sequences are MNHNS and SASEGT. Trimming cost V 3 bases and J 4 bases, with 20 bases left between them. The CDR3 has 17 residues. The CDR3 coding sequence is TGTGCCAGCAGTGAGAGGCGGGCAGTGGTCGAGTCAGATACGCAGTATTTT. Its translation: CASSERRAVVESDTQYF.

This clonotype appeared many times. This CDR3 is CASSYPGGGETQYF. The CDR3 DNA sequence: TGTGCCAGCAGTTACCCGGGGGGAGGGGAGACCCAGTACTTC. The V and J genes are TRBV6-5 and TRBJ2-5, with TRBD2 identical over 7 bases. After removal of 2 bases from V and 5 bases from J, the junction contained 5 bases not matched to a gene. Germline assignment: CDR1 MNHEY and CDR2 SVGAGI. This CDR3 region has 14 residues.

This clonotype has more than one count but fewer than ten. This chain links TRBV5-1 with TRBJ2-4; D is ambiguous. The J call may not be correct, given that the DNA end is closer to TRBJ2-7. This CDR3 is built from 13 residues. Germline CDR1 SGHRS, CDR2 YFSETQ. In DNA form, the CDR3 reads TGCGCCAGCAGCTTGAACGTGCGTGGCGAGCAGTACTTC. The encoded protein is CASSLNVRGEQYF.

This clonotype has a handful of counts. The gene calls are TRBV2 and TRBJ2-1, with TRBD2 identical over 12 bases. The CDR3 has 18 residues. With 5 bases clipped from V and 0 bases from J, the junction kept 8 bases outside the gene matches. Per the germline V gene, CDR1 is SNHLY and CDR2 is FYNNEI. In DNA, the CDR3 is TGTGCCAGCAGTCGACTAGCGGGGGCCCCCGTCTCCTACAATGAGCAGTTCTTC. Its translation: CASSRLAGAPVSYNEQFF. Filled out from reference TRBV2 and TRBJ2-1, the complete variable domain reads EPEVTQTPSHQVTQMGQEVILRCVPISNHLYFYWYRQILGQKVEFLVSFYNNEISEKSEIFDDQFSVERPDGSNFTLKIRSTKLEDSAMYFCASSRLAGAPVSYNEQFFGPGTRLTVL.

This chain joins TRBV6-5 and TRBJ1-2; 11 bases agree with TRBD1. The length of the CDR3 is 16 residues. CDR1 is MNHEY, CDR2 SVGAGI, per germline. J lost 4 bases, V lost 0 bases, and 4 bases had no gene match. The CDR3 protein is CASSYSGTGGFYGYTF. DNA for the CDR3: TGTGCCAGCAGTTACTCGGGGACAGGGGGTTTCTATGGCTACACCTTC.

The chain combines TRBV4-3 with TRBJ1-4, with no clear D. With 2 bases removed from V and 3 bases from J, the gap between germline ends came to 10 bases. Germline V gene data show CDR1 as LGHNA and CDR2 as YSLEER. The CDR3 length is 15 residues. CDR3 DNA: TGCGCCAGCAGCCAAACAAGGGCCGCTAATGAAAAACTGTTTTTT. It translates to CASSQTRAANEKLFF.

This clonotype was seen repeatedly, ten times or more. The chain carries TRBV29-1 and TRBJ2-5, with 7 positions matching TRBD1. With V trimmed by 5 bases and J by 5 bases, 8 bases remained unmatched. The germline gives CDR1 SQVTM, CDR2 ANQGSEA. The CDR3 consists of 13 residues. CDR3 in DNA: TGCAGCGTTCCAGGCAGGGGGTCTGAGACCCAGTACTTC. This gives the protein CSVPGRGSETQYF.

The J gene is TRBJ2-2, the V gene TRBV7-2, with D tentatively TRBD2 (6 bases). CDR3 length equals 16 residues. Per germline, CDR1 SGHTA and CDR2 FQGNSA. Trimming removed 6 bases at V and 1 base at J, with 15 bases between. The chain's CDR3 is CASRTLYGGNTGELFF. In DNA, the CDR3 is TGTGCCAGCAGGACGTTATACGGGGGGAACACCGGGGAGCTGTTTTTT.

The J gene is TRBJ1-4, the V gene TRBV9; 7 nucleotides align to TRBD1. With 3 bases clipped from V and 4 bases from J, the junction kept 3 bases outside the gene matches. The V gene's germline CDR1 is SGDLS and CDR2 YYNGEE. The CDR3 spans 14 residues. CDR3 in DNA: TGTGCCAGCAGCGCCAGGGGGGATAATGAAAAACTGTTTTTT. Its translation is CASSARGDNEKLFF.

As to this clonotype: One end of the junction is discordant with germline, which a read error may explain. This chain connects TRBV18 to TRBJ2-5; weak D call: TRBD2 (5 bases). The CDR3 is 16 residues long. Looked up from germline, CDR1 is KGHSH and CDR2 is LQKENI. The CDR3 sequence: CASSPGVRATQGTQYF. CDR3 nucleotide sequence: TGTGCCAGCTCACCCGGGGTGAGGGCCACCCAAGGGACCCAGTACTTC.

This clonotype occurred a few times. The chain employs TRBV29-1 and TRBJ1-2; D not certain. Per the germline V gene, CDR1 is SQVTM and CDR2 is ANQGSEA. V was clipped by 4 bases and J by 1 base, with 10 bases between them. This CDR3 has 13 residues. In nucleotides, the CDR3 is TGCAGCGTTGTTGAAGTGGGTAACTATGGCTACACCTTC. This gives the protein CSVVEVGNYGYTF.